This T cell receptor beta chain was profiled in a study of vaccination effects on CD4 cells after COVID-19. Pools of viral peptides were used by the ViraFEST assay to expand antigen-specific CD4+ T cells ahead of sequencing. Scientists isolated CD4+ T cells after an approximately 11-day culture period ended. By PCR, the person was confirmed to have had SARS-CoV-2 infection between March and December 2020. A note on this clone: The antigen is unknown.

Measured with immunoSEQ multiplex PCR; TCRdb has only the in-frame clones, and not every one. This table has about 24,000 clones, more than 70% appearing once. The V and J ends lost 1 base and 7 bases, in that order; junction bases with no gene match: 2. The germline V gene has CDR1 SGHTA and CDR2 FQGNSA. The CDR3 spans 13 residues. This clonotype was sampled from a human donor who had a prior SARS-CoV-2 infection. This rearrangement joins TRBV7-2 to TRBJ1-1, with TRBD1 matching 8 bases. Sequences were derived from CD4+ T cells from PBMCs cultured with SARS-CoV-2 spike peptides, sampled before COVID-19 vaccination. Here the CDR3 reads CASSLGDRREAFF. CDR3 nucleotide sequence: TGTGCCAGCAGCTTAGGGGACAGGCGTGAAGCTTTCTTT.